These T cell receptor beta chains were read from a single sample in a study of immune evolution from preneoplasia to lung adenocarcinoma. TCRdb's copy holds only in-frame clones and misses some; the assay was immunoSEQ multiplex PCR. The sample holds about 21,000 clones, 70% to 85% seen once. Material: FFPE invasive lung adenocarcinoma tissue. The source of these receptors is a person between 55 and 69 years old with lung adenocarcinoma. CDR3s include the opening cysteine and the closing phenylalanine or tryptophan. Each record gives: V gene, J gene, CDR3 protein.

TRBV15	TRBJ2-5	CATRTSGRMETQYF
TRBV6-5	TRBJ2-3	CASSYKGSADTQYF
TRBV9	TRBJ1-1	CASTVGSGTEAFF
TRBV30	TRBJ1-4	CAVRQHSNEKLFF
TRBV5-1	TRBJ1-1	CASSGSNTEAFF
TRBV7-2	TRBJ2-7	CASSPRTGGYEQYF
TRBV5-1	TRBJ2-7	CASRVAGGYTYEQYF
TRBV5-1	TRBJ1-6	CASSLDRAEVSLHF
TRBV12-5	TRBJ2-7	CASGPTVYEQYF
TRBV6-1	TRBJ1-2	CASSGGGRGNYGYTF
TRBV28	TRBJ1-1	CASSSPEGRNTEAFF
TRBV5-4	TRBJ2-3	CASSLRTSVSTDTQYF